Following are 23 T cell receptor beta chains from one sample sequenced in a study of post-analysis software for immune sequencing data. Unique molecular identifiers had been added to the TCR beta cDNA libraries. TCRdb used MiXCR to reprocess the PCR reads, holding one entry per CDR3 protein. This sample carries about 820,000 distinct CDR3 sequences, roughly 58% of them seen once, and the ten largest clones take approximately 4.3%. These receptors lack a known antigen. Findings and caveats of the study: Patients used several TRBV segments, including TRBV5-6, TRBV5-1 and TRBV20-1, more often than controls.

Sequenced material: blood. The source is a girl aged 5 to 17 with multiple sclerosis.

The CDR3 spells CASSFRDARTDTQYF. CDR3 DNA: TGCGCCAGCAGCTTCCGAGACGCCCGCACAGATACGCAGTATTTT. V gene TRBV5-1 combines with J gene TRBJ2-3; the D is unclear. V lost 2 bases to trimming and J lost 1 base, with 11 bases between them. In germline, CDR1 is SGHRS, CDR2 YFSETQ. This CDR3 is built from 15 residues.

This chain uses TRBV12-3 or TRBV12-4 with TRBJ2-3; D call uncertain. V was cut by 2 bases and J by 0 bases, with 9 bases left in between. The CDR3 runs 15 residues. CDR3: CASSLHRSSTDTQYF. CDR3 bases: TGTGCCAGCAGTTTACATCGATCTAGCACAGATACGCAGTATTTT.

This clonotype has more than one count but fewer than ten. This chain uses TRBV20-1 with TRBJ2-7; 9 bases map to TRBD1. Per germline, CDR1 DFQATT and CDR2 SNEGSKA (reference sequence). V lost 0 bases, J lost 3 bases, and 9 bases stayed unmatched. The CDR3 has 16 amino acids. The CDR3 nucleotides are TGCAGTGCTAGAGATCCGGGACAGGGCGCGATCTACGAGCAGTACTTC. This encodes CSARDPGQGAIYEQYF.

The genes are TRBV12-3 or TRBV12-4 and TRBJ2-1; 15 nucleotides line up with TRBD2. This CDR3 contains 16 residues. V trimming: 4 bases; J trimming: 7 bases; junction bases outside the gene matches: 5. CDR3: CASSSPGLAGGNEQFF. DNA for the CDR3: TGTGCCAGCAGTTCTCCCGGACTAGCGGGAGGGAATGAGCAGTTCTTC.

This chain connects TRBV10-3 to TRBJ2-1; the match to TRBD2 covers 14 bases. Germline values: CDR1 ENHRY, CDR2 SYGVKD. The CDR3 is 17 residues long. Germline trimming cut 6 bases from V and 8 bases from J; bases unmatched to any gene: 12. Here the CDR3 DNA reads TGTGCCATCAGCCAATTACCGGGACTAGCGGGAGAGGATGAGCAGTTCTTC. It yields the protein CAISQLPGLAGEDEQFF.

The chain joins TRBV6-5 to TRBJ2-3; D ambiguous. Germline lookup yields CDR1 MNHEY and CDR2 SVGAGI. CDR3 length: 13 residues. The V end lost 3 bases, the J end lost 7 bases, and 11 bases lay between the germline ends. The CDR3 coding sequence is TGTGCCAGCAGTTATTCCCTCGCGAATACGCAGTATTTT. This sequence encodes CASSYSLANTQYF.

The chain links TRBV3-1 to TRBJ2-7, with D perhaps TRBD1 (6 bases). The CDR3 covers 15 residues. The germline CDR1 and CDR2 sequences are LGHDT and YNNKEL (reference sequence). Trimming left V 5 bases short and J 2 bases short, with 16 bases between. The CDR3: CASSSLNRAPYEQYF. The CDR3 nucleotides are TGTGCCAGCAGCTCTCTCAACAGGGCACCCTACGAGCAGTACTTC.

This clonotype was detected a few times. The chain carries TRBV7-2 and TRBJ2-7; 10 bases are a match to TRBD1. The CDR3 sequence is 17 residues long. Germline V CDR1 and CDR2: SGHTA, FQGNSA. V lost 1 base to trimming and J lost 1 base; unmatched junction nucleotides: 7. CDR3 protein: CASSLVGLGQGSYEQYF. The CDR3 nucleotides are TGTGCCAGCAGCTTAGTAGGTTTGGGACAGGGGTCCTACGAGCAGTACTTC.

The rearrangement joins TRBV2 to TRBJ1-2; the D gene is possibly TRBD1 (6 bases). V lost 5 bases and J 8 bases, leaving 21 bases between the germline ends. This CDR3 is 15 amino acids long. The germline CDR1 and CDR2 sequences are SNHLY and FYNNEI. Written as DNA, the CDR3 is TGTGCCAGCAGTTCGGGACAAGTAGGGACTAAGGGCTACACCTTC. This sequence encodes CASSSGQVGTKGYTF.

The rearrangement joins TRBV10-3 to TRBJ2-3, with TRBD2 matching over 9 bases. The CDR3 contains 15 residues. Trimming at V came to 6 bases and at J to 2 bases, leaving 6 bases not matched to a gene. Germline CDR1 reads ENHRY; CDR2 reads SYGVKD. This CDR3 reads CAIRGSGGITDTQYF. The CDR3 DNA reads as TGTGCCATCAGGGGCAGCGGGGGGATCACAGATACGCAGTATTTT.

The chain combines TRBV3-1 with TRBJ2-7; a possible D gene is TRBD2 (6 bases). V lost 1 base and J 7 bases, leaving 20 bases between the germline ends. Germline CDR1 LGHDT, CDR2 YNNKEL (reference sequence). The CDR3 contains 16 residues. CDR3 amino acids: CASSQGGGRSQGEQYF. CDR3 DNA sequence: TGTGCCAGCAGCCAAGGGGGAGGACGGTCACAAGGGGAGCAGTACTTC.

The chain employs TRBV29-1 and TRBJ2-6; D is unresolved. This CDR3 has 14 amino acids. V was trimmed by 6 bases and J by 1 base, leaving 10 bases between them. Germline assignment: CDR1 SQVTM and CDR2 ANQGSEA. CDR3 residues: CSVSMGSGANVLTF. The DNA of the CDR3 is TGCAGCGTCTCGATGGGATCTGGGGCCAACGTCCTGACTTTC.

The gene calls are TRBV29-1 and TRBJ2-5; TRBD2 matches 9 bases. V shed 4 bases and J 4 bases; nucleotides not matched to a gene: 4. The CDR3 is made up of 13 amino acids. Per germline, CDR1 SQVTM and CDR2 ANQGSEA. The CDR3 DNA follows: TGCAGCGTTGGCGGACTAGCGAGAGAGACCCAGTACTTC. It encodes CSVGGLARETQYF. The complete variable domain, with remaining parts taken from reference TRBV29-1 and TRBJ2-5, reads SAVISQKPSRDICQRGTSLTIQCQVDSQVTMMFWYRQQPGQSLTLIATANQGSEATYESGFVIDKFPISRPNLTFSTLTVSNMSPEDSSIYLCSVGGLARETQYFGPGTRLLVL.

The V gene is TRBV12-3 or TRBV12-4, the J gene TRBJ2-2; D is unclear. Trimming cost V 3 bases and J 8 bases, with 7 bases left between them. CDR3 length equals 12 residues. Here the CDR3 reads CASSFPAGELFF. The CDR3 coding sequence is TGTGCCAGCAGTTTTCCGGCGGGGGAGCTGTTTTTT.

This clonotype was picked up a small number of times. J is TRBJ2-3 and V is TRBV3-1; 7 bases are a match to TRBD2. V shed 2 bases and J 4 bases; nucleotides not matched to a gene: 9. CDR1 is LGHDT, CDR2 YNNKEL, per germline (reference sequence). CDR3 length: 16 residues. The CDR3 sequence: CASSQKRLAEPDTQYF. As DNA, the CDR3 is TGTGCCAGCAGCCAAAAAAGGCTAGCGGAACCAGATACGCAGTATTTT.

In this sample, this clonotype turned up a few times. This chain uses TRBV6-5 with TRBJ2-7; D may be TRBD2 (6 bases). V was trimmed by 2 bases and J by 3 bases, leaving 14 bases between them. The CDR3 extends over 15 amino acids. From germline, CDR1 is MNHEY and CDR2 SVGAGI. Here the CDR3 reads CASSYAGLKSYEQYF. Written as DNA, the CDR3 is TGTGCCAGCAGTTACGCGGGACTCAAAAGCTACGAGCAGTACTTC.

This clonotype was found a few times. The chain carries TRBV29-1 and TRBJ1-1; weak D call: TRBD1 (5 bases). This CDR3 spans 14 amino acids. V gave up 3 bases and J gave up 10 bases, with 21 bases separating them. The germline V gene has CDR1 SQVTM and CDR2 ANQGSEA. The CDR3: CSVEASRDSLTAFF. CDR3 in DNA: TGCAGCGTTGAGGCGAGCCGGGACTCCCTGACAGCTTTCTTT.

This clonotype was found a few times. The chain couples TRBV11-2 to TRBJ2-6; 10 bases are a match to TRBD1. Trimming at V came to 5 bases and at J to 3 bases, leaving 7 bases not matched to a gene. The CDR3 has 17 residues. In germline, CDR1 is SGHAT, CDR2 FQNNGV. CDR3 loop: CASSRQGAHHGANVLTF. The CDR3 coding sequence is TGTGCCAGCAGCAGACAGGGGGCGCATCATGGGGCCAACGTCCTGACTTTC.

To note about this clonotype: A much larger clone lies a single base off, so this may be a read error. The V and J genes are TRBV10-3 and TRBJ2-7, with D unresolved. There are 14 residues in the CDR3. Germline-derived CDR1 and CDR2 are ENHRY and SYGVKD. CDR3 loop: CAISRTDVPNEQDF. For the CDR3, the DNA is TGTGCCATCAGTAGGACGGATGTACCAAACGAGCAGGACTTC.

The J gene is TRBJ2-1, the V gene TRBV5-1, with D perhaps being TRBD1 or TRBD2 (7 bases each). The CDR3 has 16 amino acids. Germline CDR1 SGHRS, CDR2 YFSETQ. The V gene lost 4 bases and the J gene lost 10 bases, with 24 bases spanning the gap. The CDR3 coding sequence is TGCGCCAGCAGCCACACTCAGGGGGGGCCCTTGAACGAGCAGTTCTTC. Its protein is CASSHTQGGPLNEQFF.

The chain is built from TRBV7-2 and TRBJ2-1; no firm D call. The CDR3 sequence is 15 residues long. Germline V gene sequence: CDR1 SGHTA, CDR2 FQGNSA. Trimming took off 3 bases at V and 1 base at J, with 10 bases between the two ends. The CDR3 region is CASSFLGLSYNEQFF. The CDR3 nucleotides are TGTGCCAGCAGCTTTCTAGGGCTATCCTACAATGAGCAGTTCTTC.

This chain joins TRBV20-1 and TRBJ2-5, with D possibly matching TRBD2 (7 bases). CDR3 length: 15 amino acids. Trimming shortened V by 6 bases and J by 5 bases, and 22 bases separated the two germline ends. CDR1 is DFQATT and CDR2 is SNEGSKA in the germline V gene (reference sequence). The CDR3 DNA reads TGCAGTGCAGAGCCCAGGGGAGGGACGGAGGAGACCCAGTACTTC. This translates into CSAEPRGGTEETQYF.

The CDR3 nucleotides are TGTGCCACCAGCAGAGCCGACGGCGGCTACACCTTC. Translating it yields CATSRADGGYTF. The chain uses TRBV15 and TRBJ1-2; D is uncertain. The CDR3 contains 12 residues. Germline V gives CDR1 LNHNV, CDR2 YYDKDF (reference sequence). Trimming pared 1 base from V and 8 bases from J, leaving 8 bases between.